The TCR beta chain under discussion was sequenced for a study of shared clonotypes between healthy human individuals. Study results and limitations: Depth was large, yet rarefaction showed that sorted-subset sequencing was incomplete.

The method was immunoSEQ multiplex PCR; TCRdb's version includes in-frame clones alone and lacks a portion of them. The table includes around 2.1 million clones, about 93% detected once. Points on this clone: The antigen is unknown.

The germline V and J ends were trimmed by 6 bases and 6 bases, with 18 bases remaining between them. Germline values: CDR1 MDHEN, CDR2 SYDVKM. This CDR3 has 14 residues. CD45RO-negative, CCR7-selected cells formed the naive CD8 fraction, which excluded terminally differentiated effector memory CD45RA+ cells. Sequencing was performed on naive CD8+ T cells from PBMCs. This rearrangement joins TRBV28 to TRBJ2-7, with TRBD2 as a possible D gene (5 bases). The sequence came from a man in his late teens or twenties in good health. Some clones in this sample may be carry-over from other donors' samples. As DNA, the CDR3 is TGTGCCAGCAGCCGCGACGGCGCGGAGGTCGAGCAGTACTTC. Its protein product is CASSRDGAEVEQYF. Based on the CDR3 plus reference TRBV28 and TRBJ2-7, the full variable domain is DVKVTQSSRYLVKRTGEKVFLECVQDMDHENMFWYRQDPGLGLRLIYFSYDVKMKEKGDIPEGYSVSREKKERFSLILESASTNQTSMYLCASSRDGAEVEQYFGPGTRLTVT.